The rows below give T cell receptor beta chains drawn from one sample of a study of CD4 and CD8 cells across lung adenocarcinoma regions. Using its own MiXCR run on the PCR reads, TCRdb lists one record per CDR3 protein. The sample includes some 7,000 distinct CDR3 sequences, about 54% seen only once; the top ten take around 43%. Source material: CD8+ T cells from the center of a lung tumor. Source of these receptors: a male donor with lung adenocarcinoma. The CD4 and CD8 labels of this study may be unreliable. CDR3s include the opening cysteine and the closing phenylalanine or tryptophan. Each record gives: D gene, V gene, clone size, J gene, CDR3 protein, CDR3 DNA. A D gene is named only where the DNA matches it firmly. Expanded clones get a size class; other rows say once, few or many, or leave the size out.

>TRBD1|TRBV24-1|-|TRBJ2-5
CATSDRGQGLGETQYF
TGTGCCACCAGTGACCGTGGACAGGGGTTAGGGGAGACCCAGTACTTC
>-|TRBV6-1|-|TRBJ1-1
CASYWGGTEAFF
TGTGCCAGCTATTGGGGGGGGACTGAAGCTTTCTTT
>TRBD2|TRBV6-1|-|TRBJ2-1
CASSRTSGENKQFF
TGTGCCAGCAGCCGGACTAGTGGCGAAAACAAGCAGTTCTTC
>-|TRBV6-5|-|TRBJ2-5
CASSYRTQETQYF
TGTGCCAGCAGTTACAGGACCCAAGAGACCCAGTACTTC
>TRBD2|TRBV4-1|-|TRBJ2-5
CASSQEPVVAGLETQYF
TGCGCCAGCAGCCAAGAACCCGTGGTAGCGGGCTTAGAGACCCAGTACTTC
>-|TRBV6-1|-|TRBJ2-2
CARGVRGGSTGTQFF
TGTGCCAGGGGTGTAAGGGGTGGGAGCACAGGTACGCAGTTTTTT
>TRBD2|TRBV6-1|-|TRBJ2-3
CASFSGRANTGKQYF
TGTGCCAGCTTTAGCGGGAGGGCGAACACCGGGAAGCAGTATTTT
>TRBD2|TRBV27|-|TRBJ2-3
CASGGRGAGDPDTQYF
TGTGCCAGCGGGGGACGAGGGGCGGGAGACCCAGATACGCAGTATTTC
>-|TRBV27|large|TRBJ2-3
CASSLQGWRTDTQYF
TGTGCCAGCAGTTTACAGGGATGGCGCACAGATACGCAGTATTTT
>TRBD2|TRBV28|-|TRBJ2-4
CASSPGRGVKNTQYF
TGTGCCAGCAGCCCGGGGAGGGGAGTCAAAAATACTCAGTACTTT
>-|TRBV18|once|TRBJ2-7
CASSPPSKGSSHEQYF
TGTGCCAGCTCACCACCGAGTAAGGGCAGCTCCCACGAGCAGTACTTC
>TRBD1|TRBV27|-|TRBJ2-7
CAGRWGPDQGAQYF
TGTGCCGGGCGCTGGGGGCCGGACCAGGGGGCGCAGTACTTC
>-|TRBV27|-|TRBJ2-3
CASRPLDTQYF
TGCGCCAGCCGTCCCCTGGATACGCAGTATTTT
>TRBD2|TRBV6-1|-|TRBJ2-3
CASTLESGNIQYF
TGTGCCAGCACTCTAGAGAGCGGGAATATTCAGTATTTC
>TRBD2|TRBV6-1|medium-sized|TRBJ2-1
CASSEAPGLAGGEQFF
TGTGCCAGCAGTGAAGCCCCGGGACTAGCGGGAGGTGAGCAGTTCTTC
>TRBD2|TRBV10-1|few|TRBJ2-7
CASSESRLASNEQYF
TGCGCCAGCAGTGAGTCTCGACTAGCTAGCAACGAGCAGTACTTC
>-|TRBV27|medium-sized|TRBJ2-3
CASSPGTYPTDTQYF
TGTGCCAGCAGTCCCGGGACTTACCCCACAGATACGCAGTATTTT
>TRBD1|TRBV6-1|-|TRBJ1-2
CASSDNRGLGGYTF
TGTGCCAGCAGTGATAACAGGGGGCTTGGAGGCTACACCTTC
>TRBD1|TRBV10-3|-|TRBJ2-5
CATKPGQGMGTQYF
TGTGCCACCAAACCGGGACAGGGGATGGGGACCCAGTACTTC
>TRBD2|TRBV27|-|TRBJ2-5
CASRGRGREAQYF
TGTGCCAGCAGGGGGCGGGGTCGGGAGGCGCAGTACTTC
>-|TRBV6-1|-|TRBJ2-1
CASGGAGRWDEQYF
TGTGCCAGCGGGGGGGCTGGGCGATGGGATGAGCAGTACTTT
>-|TRBV6-1|medium-sized|TRBJ2-1
CASSRGSYNEQFF
TGTGCCAGCAGCAGGGGCTCCTACAATGAGCAGTTCTTC
>-|TRBV10-2|-|TRBJ2-7
CASSVVGGYEQYF
TGCGCCAGCAGTGTTGTGGGGGGCTACGAGCAGTACTTC
>TRBD2|TRBV6-8|-|TRBJ2-3
CASSSALAGRDPDTQYF
TGTGCCAGCAGTTCGGCACTAGCGGGCCGGGACCCAGATACCCAGTACTTT
>TRBD1|TRBV6-5|-|TRBJ2-3
CASSYSGQVRTDTQYF
TGTGCCAGCAGTTACTCGGGACAGGTCCGTACAGATACGCAGTATTTT
>TRBD2|TRBV14|-|TRBJ2-1
CASSPLAVLYNEQFF
TGTGCCAGCAGCCCGCTAGCGGTACTATACAATGAGCAGTTCTTC
>TRBD1|TRBV6-1|-|TRBJ2-4
CASSKTGEGTDIQYF
TGTGCCAGCAGTAAGACAGGGGAAGGCACAGACATTCAGTACTTT
>TRBD2|TRBV27|few|TRBJ2-1
CASRGTSVGNEQFF
TGTGCCAGCAGAGGGACTAGCGTTGGGAATGAGCAGTTCTTC
>TRBD2|TRBV7-2|medium-sized|TRBJ2-4
CASSLNPSGRNIQYF
TGTGCCAGCAGCTTAAATCCTAGCGGGAGAAACATTCAGTACTTC
>TRBD1|TRBV6-1|-|TRBJ2-1
CASGEGARATNTQYF
TGTGCCAGCGGTGAGGGGGCGCGAGCCACAAATACGCAGTATTTC
>-|TRBV28|few|TRBJ2-3
CASSSNRQTYSTDTQYF
TGTGCCAGCAGTTCCAACCGACAGACCTATTCCACAGATACGCAGTATTTT
>-|TRBV4-1|once|TRBJ2-7
CASSQERTRGEQYF
TGCGCCAGCAGCCAAGAGCGGACCCGAGGCGAGCAGTACTTC
>TRBD1|TRBV6-1|-|TRBJ2-7
CASSEAGPGGKDTQYF
TGTGCCAGCAGTGAAGCGGGGCCAGGGGGCAAAGATACGCAGTACTTC
>TRBD2|TRBV6-1|few|TRBJ2-5
CASSEVAGGQETQYF
TGTGCCAGCAGTGAAGTAGCGGGGGGGCAAGAGACCCAGTACTTC
>-|TRBV10-1|-|TRBJ1-1
CASSEYFNTEAFF
TGCGCCAGCAGTGAGTATTTTAACACTGAAGCTTTCTTT
>-|TRBV10-1|-|TRBJ2-3
CGSTGHRGKNTQYF
TGCGGCAGCACGGGGCACCGGGGCAAAAACACGCAGTACTTT
>TRBD1|TRBV25-1|-|TRBJ2-2
CASSEGTVCTDKLYF
TGTGCCAGCAGTGAAGGGACAGTGTGCACCGATAAGCTGTATTTT
>-|TRBV25-1|-|TRBJ2-4
CASSVYRRRAKNIQYF
TGTGCCAGCAGTGTCTATCGGCGGAGAGCCAAAAACATTCAGTACTTC
>-|TRBV3-1|few|TRBJ2-1
CASSVTANEQFF
TGTGCCAGCAGCGTGACAGCGAATGAGCAGTTCTTC
>-|TRBV6-2/TRBV6-3|-|TRBJ2-1
CASSPGGQDYNEQFF
TGTGCCAGCAGCCCGGGCGGCCAGGACTACAATGAGCAGTTCTTC
>-|TRBV6-1|many|TRBJ1-1
CASSDLTPREAFF
TGTGCCAGCAGTGATCTGACTCCCCGTGAAGCTTTCTTT
>TRBD2|TRBV10-3|medium-sized|TRBJ2-1
CATSGAGGSSYNEQFF
TGTGCCACCTCGGGAGCGGGAGGGAGCTCCTACAATGAGCAGTTCTTC